This section outlines one T cell receptor (beta chain) sequence together with its context. Its antigen is unknown. PCR amplification relied on 60 Vbeta primers (plus 13 Jbeta primers). Assay used: immunoSEQ multiplex PCR; TCRdb lists only in-frame clones, some missing. The sample includes 100,000 or so clones, 60% to 70% of them seen just once. The CDR3 length is 15 residues. J gave up 6 bases and V 2 bases, and 5 bases lay outside the gene matches. In germline, CDR1 is KGHSH, CDR2 LQKENI. The source of the sample is a study of cytomegalovirus exposure and HLA in healthy donors. Study observations and caveats: A few V segments could not be told apart, such as TRBV6-2 and TRBV6-3, and were left out. The classifier reportedly diagnosed cytomegalovirus status with high specificity and sensitivity. Productive rates of about 87% or about 30% were seen for most TCR beta V segments in an earlier analysis.

V gene TRBV18 combines with J gene TRBJ2-1; TRBD1 aligns across 9 bases. What was sequenced was PBMCs. This receptor was taken from a man aged 25 to 40 in good health and CMV-seropositive. Written as DNA, the CDR3 is TGTGCCAGCTCACCAGTACAGGGGGCACTCAATGAGCAGTTCTTC. Translation gives CASSPVQGALNEQFF.